These 7 T cell receptor beta chains originate from one sample sequenced in a study of early T cells in non-severe SARS-CoV-2 infection. TCRdb itself ran the 5' RACE reads through MiXCR, one entry per CDR3 protein. Of tens of thousands of distinct CDR3 sequences listed, under 13% were seen once; the top ten hold 8% to 10%. Material for sequencing was whole blood. These receptors were taken from an adult who was a healthcare worker with PCR-confirmed SARS-CoV-2 infection or an uninfected control (not recorded which).

The chain combines TRBV7-9 with TRBJ2-7; the match to TRBD1 covers 8 bases. V was clipped by 5 bases and J by 2 bases; unmatched bases: 2. Germline lookup yields CDR1 SEHNR and CDR2 FQNEAQ (reference sequence). The CDR3 length is 13 residues. The DNA of the CDR3 is TGTGCCAGCAGCCCCAGGGGGCCCTACGAGCAGTACTTC. Translating it yields CASSPRGPYEQYF.

This clonotype was recorded many times. The chain recombines TRBV6-6 with TRBJ1-3; the match to TRBD1 covers 7 bases. Unmatched junction bases numbered 10, after V lost 2 bases and J lost 3 bases. This CDR3 is 17 amino acids long. Germline-derived CDR1 and CDR2 are MNHNY and SVGAGI (reference sequence). In DNA form, the CDR3 reads TGTGCCAGCAGTTACATACGGACAGGCGGGGGTGGAAACACCATATATTTT. This gives the protein CASSYIRTGGGGNTIYF.

This clonotype was counted ten times or more. This chain joins TRBV5-1 and TRBJ2-6, with TRBD1 as a possible D gene (5 bases). Germline loops: CDR1 SGHRS, CDR2 YFSETQ. The CDR3 runs 14 residues. Between the trimmed V and J ends, which lost 8 bases and 0 bases, there was a span of 9 bases. CDR3 DNA sequence: TGCGCCAGGAAAAGGGGCTCTGGGGCCAACGTCCTGACTTTC. Translating gives CARKRGSGANVLTF.

This clonotype has just a few counts. The chain is built from TRBV29-1 and TRBJ1-2, with D possibly matching TRBD1 (5 bases). Germline V lookup: CDR1 SQVTM, CDR2 ANQGSEA. The CDR3 runs to 14 residues. Trimming removed 1 base from V and 4 bases from J, with 13 bases in between. The CDR3 DNA reads as TGCAGCGTTGAAGGTTCCACAGGAAGCTATGGCTACACCTTC. Residues: CSVEGSTGSYGYTF.

The V and J genes are TRBV21-1 and TRBJ1-4; TRBD1, the table's D call, was not compared with the DNA. TRBV21-1 is annotated as a pseudogene. The CDR3 has 16 amino acids. The CDR3 loop reads CASIPGQSATNEKLFF. The CDR3 nucleotides read TGTGCCAGCATACCGGGACAGAGCGCAACTAATGAAAAACTGTTTTTT.

This chain joins TRBV6-5 and TRBJ2-3, with D hard to call. Germline CDR1 MNHEY, CDR2 SVGAGI. V lost 10 bases to trimming and J lost 8 bases, with 13 bases between them. The CDR3 has 11 amino acids. This CDR3 is CATLVAGTQYF. DNA for the CDR3: TGTGCCACCTTGGTAGCTGGTACGCAGTATTTT.

The V gene is TRBV5-1, the J gene TRBJ2-5, with D perhaps matching TRBD1 (6 bases). Germline V gene sequence: CDR1 SGHRS, CDR2 YFSETQ. The CDR3 contains 15 residues. V was trimmed by 2 bases and J by 1 base, leaving 12 bases between them. The CDR3 here is CASSFTGPPQETQYF. As DNA, the CDR3 is TGCGCCAGCAGCTTTACAGGGCCCCCCCAAGAGACCCAGTACTTC. The whole variable domain, filled in from reference TRBV5-1 and TRBJ2-5, reads KAGVTQTPRYLIKTRGQQVTLSCSPISGHRSVSWYQQTPGQGLQFLFEYFSETQRNKGNFPGRFSGRQFSNSRSEMNVSTLELGDSALYLCASSFTGPPQETQYFGPGTRLLVL.